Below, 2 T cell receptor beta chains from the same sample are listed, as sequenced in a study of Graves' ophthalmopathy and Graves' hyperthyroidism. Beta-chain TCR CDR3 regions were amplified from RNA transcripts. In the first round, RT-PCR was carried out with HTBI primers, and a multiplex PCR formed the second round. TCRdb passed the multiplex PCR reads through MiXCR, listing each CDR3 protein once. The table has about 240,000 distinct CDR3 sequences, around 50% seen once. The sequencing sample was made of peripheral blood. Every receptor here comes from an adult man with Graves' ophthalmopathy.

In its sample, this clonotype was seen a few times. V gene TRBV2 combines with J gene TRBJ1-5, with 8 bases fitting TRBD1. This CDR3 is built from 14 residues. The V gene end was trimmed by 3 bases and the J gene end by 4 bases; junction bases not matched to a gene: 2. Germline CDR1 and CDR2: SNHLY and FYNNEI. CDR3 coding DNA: TGTGCCAGCAGTGACCGGACAGGGAATCAGCCCCAGCATTTT. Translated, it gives CASSDRTGNQPQHF.

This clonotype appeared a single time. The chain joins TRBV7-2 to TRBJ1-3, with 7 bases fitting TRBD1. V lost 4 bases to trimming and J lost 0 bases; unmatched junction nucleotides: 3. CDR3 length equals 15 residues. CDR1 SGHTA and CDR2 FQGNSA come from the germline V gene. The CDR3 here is CASSSGTVSGNTIYF. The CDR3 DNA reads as TGTGCCAGCAGCTCCGGGACAGTCTCTGGAAACACCATATATTTT.